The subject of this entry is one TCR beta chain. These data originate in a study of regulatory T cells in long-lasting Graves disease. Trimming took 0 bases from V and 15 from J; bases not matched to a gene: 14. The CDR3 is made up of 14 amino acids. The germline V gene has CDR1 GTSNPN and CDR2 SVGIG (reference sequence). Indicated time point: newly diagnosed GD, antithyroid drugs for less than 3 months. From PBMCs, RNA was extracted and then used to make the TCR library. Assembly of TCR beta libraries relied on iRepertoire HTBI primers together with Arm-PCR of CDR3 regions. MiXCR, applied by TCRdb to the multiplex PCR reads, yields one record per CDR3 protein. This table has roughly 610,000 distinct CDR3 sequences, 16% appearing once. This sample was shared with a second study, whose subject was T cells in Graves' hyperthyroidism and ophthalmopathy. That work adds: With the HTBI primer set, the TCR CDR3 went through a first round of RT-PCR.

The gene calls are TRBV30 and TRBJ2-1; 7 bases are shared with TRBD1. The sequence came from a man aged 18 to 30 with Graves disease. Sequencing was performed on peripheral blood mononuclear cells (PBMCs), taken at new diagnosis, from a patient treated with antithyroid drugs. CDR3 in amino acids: CAWSVLRQGSSRFF. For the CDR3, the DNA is TGTGCCTGGAGTGTATTGAGACAGGGATCCTCACGGTTCTTC. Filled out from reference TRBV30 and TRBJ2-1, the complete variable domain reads SQTIHQWPATLVQPVGSPLSLECTVEGTSNPNLYWYRQAAGRGLQLLFYSVGIGQISSEVPQNLSASRPQDRQFILSSKKLLLSDSGFYLCAWSVLRQGSSRFFGPGTRLTVL.